This T cell receptor (beta chain) was identified in a study of T cells in Graves' hyperthyroidism and ophthalmopathy. The study, taken as a whole, reports: Most thyroid clonotypes expanded above 0.001 appeared in blood too.

The study left out patients who had uncontrolled infection, other autoimmune disease, pregnancy or lactation. Each diagnosis drew on symptoms, thyroxine, TRAb, thyroid ultrasound and orbital computed tomography findings. PBMCs were collected from an approximately 9.2 ml volume of fresh peripheral blood. This clonotype was seen ten or more times. Its antigen remains unknown. From RNA transcripts, TCR beta CDR3 regions were amplified. TCR CDR3 underwent first-round RT-PCR with the HTBI primer set. TCRdb passed the multiplex PCR reads through MiXCR, listing each CDR3 protein once. This table has about 180,000 distinct CDR3 sequences, over 15% appearing once. Trimming pared 3 bases from V and 2 bases from J, leaving 16 bases between. The CDR3 contains 17 residues.

The sample taken for sequencing was blood. The TCR was taken from a woman aged 50 to 65 with Graves' hyperthyroidism. The chain recombines TRBV12-3 or TRBV12-4 with TRBJ2-2, with D possibly matching TRBD1 (6 bases). The CDR3 loop is CASSFPLEQGNTGELFF. In DNA, the CDR3 is TGTGCCAGCAGTTTCCCCTTGGAACAGGGCAACACCGGGGAGCTGTTTTTT.